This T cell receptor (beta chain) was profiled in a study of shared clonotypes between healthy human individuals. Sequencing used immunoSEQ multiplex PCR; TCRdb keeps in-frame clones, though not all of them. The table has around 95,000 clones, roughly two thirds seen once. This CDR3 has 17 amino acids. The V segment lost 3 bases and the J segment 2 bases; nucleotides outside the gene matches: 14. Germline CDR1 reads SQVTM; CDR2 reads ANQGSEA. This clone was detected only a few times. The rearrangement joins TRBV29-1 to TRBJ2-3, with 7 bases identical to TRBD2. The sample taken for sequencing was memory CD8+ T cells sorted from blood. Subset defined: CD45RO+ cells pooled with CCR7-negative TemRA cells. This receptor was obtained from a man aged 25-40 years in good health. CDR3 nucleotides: TGCAGCGTTGAGGCATATCGTGAGCGGGAAATCACAGATACGCAGTATTTT. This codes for CSVEAYREREITDTQYF.